This T cell receptor beta chain was recovered during a study of regulatory T cells in long-lasting Graves disease. At least ten counts were recorded for this clonotype. Researchers made TCR beta libraries by using iRepertoire HTBI primers and running Arm-PCR on CDR3 regions. In the authors' methods: Identification across samples found 50 to 80 TRBV and some 13 TRBJ segments. One entry per CDR3 protein, called by TCRdb with MiXCR from the multiplex PCR reads. V and J calls and clone size were set by TCRdb, not the authors. The table includes about 430,000 distinct CDR3 sequences, 14% to 15% detected once. Noted time point: newly diagnosed GD, antithyroid drugs for less than 3 months. Preparation of the TCR library used RNA extracted from PBMCs. Germline values: CDR1 DFQATT, CDR2 SNEGSKA (reference sequence). V lost 1 base to trimming and J lost 3 bases, with 25 bases between them. The CDR3 is made up of 19 amino acids.

These data were also reused for a study on T cells in Graves' hyperthyroidism and ophthalmopathy. That report notes: RT-PCR in the first round (using the HTBI primer set) targeted the TCR CDR3.

The chain is built from TRBV20-1 and TRBJ2-4, with D possibly matching TRBD1 (7 bases). This specimen was peripheral blood mononuclear cells (PBMCs), taken at new diagnosis, from a patient treated with antithyroid drugs. The source of this sequence is a woman aged 40 to 49 with Graves disease. In DNA form, the CDR3 reads TGCAGTGCTAGAGTGGGCAGGGGGGTGCTGTTGGACGGCAAAAACATTCAGTACTTC. Translation gives CSARVGRGVLLDGKNIQYF.